This section outlines one T cell receptor (beta chain) sequence together with its context. In the original processing: Reference gene primer amplification gave estimated nucleated cell counts. Clones were sequenced by immunoSEQ multiplex PCR, and TCRdb holds only the in-frame ones, with some missing. V and J calls and clone size follow that table, whereas D and trimming were derived from the DNA. Among approximately 260,000 clones listed, approximately 79% were seen once. This entry belongs to a study of blood T cell repertoires in COVID-19. Sequencing was done on a sample of peripheral blood. The TCR sequence derives from a woman aged 40 to 50 with active or convalescent COVID-19.

This CDR3 is CAGAFGQLLNSPLHF. In nucleotides, the CDR3 is TGTGCCGGGGCCTTCGGACAGCTACTTAATTCACCCCTCCACTTT. The chain couples TRBV30 to TRBJ1-6; tentatively, D is TRBD1 (6 bases). The V gene's germline CDR1 is GTSNPN and CDR2 SVGIG (reference sequence). The CDR3 is made up of 15 amino acids. V shed 8 bases and J shed 6 bases, with 20 bases lying between them.